This T cell receptor (beta chain) was sequenced in a study of T cell responses to AZD1222 COVID-19 vaccine. Study-wide results and caveats: Reports say nearly half of spike-specific TCRs go after unmutated variant regions. Donors were mostly white British, more females; clonal diversity possibly underestimated. Vaccine-associated CD4 TCRs spanned spike, dominant at 160-218 and 743-854.

To note about this clone: The antigen is unknown.

The CDR3 is made up of 14 amino acids. Trimming took 5 bases from V and 5 from J, leaving 16 bases between them. CDR1 and CDR2 (germline): SGHAT, FQDESV (reference sequence). Here immunoSEQ multiplex PCR was the method, and the copy in TCRdb shows in-frame clones only, minus some. This sample has some 120,000 clones, with about 89% found just once. The chain couples TRBV11-1 to TRBJ2-7; TRBD2 is a possible D gene (5 bases). This receptor was obtained from an adult in good health. The sample in question was peripheral blood, obtained on day 0 of MenACWY control vaccination. CDR3 bases: TGTGCCAGCAGCAGTAGTGAGGGAATCGACGAGCAGTACTTC. This translates into CASSSSEGIDEQYF. The full variable domain, in which reference TRBV11-1 and TRBJ2-7 provide the parts outside the CDR3, is EAEVAQSPRYKITEKSQAVAFWCDPISGHATLYWYRQILGQGPELLVQFQDESVVDDSQLPKDRFSAERLKGVDSTLKIQPAELGDSAMYLCASSSSEGIDEQYFGPGTRLTVT.